This TCR beta chain was retrieved from a study of CD8 T cells in Susac syndrome. Reverse transcription of 0.5 to 1 ug RNA was carried out with random hexamers. TCRdb reanalysed the immunoSEQ multiplex PCR reads using MiXCR and keeps one entry per CDR3 protein. The sample records about 240,000 distinct CDR3 sequences, 90% to 97% being singletons. Patients with Susac syndrome met the recently defined diagnostic criteria for definite or probable disease. FACS enriched CD8+ TEMRA cells, while bulk CD8+ and CD4+ were negatively isolated. The CDR3 runs to 17 residues. Between the trimmed V and J ends, which lost 2 bases and 5 bases, there was a span of 19 bases.

The chain employs TRBV23-1 and TRBJ2-1; D possibly corresponds to TRBD2 (5 bases). TRBV23-1 is identified as an open reading frame with a role that is uncertain. The TCR was taken from a human donor with Susac syndrome. The sample consisted of CD4+ T cells from PBMCs. The CDR3 DNA reads as TGCGCCAGCAGTCAACCTATCACTAGGAGGATCAACAATGAGCAGTTCTTC. Translated: CASSQPITRRINNEQFF.